This T cell receptor beta chain was found in a study of cytomegalovirus exposure and HLA in healthy donors. Broader study findings: There were reportedly fewer N-insertions in an Asian-associated ancestry cluster than the roughly 670-donor mean, in a later analysis. Prior analysis indicated that the majority of TCR beta V segments exhibited productivity approximately 90% or approximately 30% of the time.

Of note for this clone: As yet, its antigen is unknown.

Germline CDR1 SEHNR, CDR2 FQNEAQ (reference sequence). The CDR3 spans 10 residues. Trimming left V 3 bases short and J 9 bases short, with 3 bases between. 60 Vbeta and 13 Jbeta primers were used in PCR. Sequencing used immunoSEQ multiplex PCR; TCRdb keeps in-frame clones, though not all of them. The sample's table shows about 99,000 clones. The receptor was isolated from a man aged 35-49 years in good health and CMV-seronegative. The chain combines TRBV7-9 with TRBJ2-1, with D unclear. The sample consisted of PBMCs. CDR3 coding DNA: TGTGCCAGCAGCTTCCGTGAGCAGTTCTTC. This encodes CASSFREQFF.